Below, 17 T cell receptor beta chains from the same sample are listed, as sequenced in a study of blood T cell repertoires in COVID-19. The method was immunoSEQ multiplex PCR; TCRdb's version includes in-frame clones alone and lacks a portion of them. The table has 150,000 to 200,000 clones, approximately 86% seen once; the top ten hold 2.5% to 3%. Sequencing was performed on peripheral blood. These receptors all come from a woman older than 75 with COVID-19, enrolled during active disease.

This clone occurred a few times. V gene TRBV7-2 combines with J gene TRBJ2-5; D might be TRBD1 (6 bases). The CDR3 is made up of 13 amino acids. Looked up from germline, CDR1 is SGHTA and CDR2 is FQGNSA. V was shortened by 2 bases and J by 3 bases, with 7 bases between the two germline ends. CDR3 loop: CASSLRTEETQYF. The DNA of the CDR3 is TGTGCCAGCAGCTTAAGGACAGAAGAGACCCAGTACTTC.

The chain recombines TRBV18 with TRBJ1-3; D ambiguous. Germline lookup yields CDR1 KGHSH and CDR2 LQKENI. CDR3 length: 13 amino acids. V was cut by 2 bases and J by 4 bases, with 6 bases left in between. This CDR3 reads CASSPSQGNTIYF. The CDR3 DNA reads TGTGCCAGCTCACCATCACAGGGAAACACCATATATTTT.

J is TRBJ2-7 and V is TRBV19, with D possibly matching TRBD2 (6 bases). V lost 4 bases and J lost 4, with 11 bases in between. Germline assignment: CDR1 LNHDA and CDR2 SQIVND (reference sequence). CDR3 length: 13 residues. The CDR3 coding sequence is TGTGCCAGTAGTACGGCGGGAAAATACGAGCAGTACTTC. It encodes CASSTAGKYEQYF.

The chain uses TRBV24-1 and TRBJ1-2, with TRBD1 matching over 8 bases. The CDR3 loop spans 15 amino acids. Germline CDR1 reads KGHDR; CDR2 reads SFDVKD. V shed 1 base and J 7 bases; nucleotides not matched to a gene: 7. The CDR3 is CATSDFGQGAGGYTF. The DNA of the CDR3 is TGTGCCACCAGTGATTTTGGGCAGGGGGCTGGTGGCTACACCTTC.

This sequence joins TRBV15 and TRBJ1-5; D remains unclear. V lost 0 bases and J 5 bases, leaving 5 bases between the germline ends. Germline CDR1 reads LNHNV; CDR2 reads YYDKDF (reference sequence). The CDR3 is 13 residues long. CDR3 sequence: CATSRDQDQPQHF. The CDR3, as DNA: TGTGCCACCAGCAGAGATCAGGATCAGCCCCAGCATTTT. Full variable domain (missing parts from reference TRBV15 and TRBJ1-5): DAMVIQNPRYQVTQFGKPVTLSCSQTLNHNVMYWYQQKSSQAPKLLFHYYDKDFNNEADTPDNFQSRRPNTSFCFLDIRSPGLGDTAMYLCATSRDQDQPQHFGDGTRLSIL.

The J gene is TRBJ2-5, the V gene TRBV27, with D possibly TRBD2 on 6 matching bases. This CDR3 spans 15 amino acids. Germline V lookup: CDR1 MNHEY, CDR2 SMNVEV (reference sequence). Trimming stripped 0 bases from V and 0 bases from J, with 8 bases between. In DNA, the CDR3 is TGTGCCAGCAGTTTATCGGGACTGTACCAAGAGACCCAGTACTTC. It encodes CASSLSGLYQETQYF.

About this clone: One end of the junction does not line up with germline, which may come from a read error. The chain has TRBV7-2 and TRBJ2-7; 7 bases are shared with TRBD1. Germline CDR1 and CDR2: SGHTA and FQGNSA. The CDR3 extends over 13 amino acids. CDR3 protein: CASSPSHDRARDF. In DNA form, the CDR3 reads TGTGCCAGCAGCCCTAGCCACGACAGGGCTCGGGACTTC.

V usage is TRBV6-2 or TRBV6-3 and J usage is TRBJ2-4, with 9 bases aligning to TRBD2. There are 15 residues in the CDR3. Unmatched junction bases numbered 7, after V lost 6 bases and J lost 4 bases. Germline values: CDR1 MNHEY, CDR2 SVGEGT. Here the CDR3 reads CASSKPSGIKNIQYF. The CDR3 nucleotides are TGTGCCAGCAGCAAACCTAGCGGGATAAAAAACATTCAGTACTTC.

This chain joins TRBV18 and TRBJ1-4, with D possibly matching TRBD1 (5 bases). Trimming removed 3 bases from V and 0 bases from J, with 11 bases in between. The CDR3 runs 16 residues. The V gene's germline CDR1 is KGHSH and CDR2 LQKENI. The CDR3 spells CASSPNDRATNEKLFF. The CDR3 bases are TGTGCCAGCTCACCCAACGACAGAGCAACTAATGAAAAACTGTTTTTT.

A single count supports this clone. J is TRBJ2-2 and V is TRBV9; TRBD1 matches at 10 bases. The CDR3 has 17 residues. J was trimmed by 0 bases and V by 6 bases; bases with no gene match: 8. In germline, CDR1 is SGDLS, CDR2 YYNGEE. The CDR3: CASTIRQGAANTGELFF. CDR3 nucleotide sequence: TGTGCCAGCACTATTCGACAGGGGGCGGCGAACACCGGGGAGCTGTTTTTT.

The chain recombines TRBV7-8 with TRBJ2-7; D ambiguous. The CDR3 has 18 residues. The germline V gene encodes CDR1 SGHVS and CDR2 FQNEAQ. V was shortened by 0 bases and J by 2 bases, with 20 bases between the two germline ends. The CDR3 protein is CASSLAVRLDQITYEQYF. The DNA for the CDR3 is TGTGCCAGCAGCTTAGCGGTAAGACTGGATCAGATTACCTACGAGCAGTACTTC.

This chain connects TRBV11-2 to TRBJ1-1; 8 nucleotides agree with TRBD1. The CDR3 loop spans 16 amino acids. V lost 5 bases, J lost 4 bases, and 12 bases stayed unmatched. Germline CDR1 is SGHAT and CDR2 is FQNNGV. The CDR3 loop reads CASSRGAGGGGTEAFF. CDR3 DNA sequence: TGTGCCAGCAGCAGAGGGGCAGGGGGCGGAGGCACTGAAGCTTTCTTT.

The chain couples TRBV15 to TRBJ2-5, with TRBD1 matching 7 bases. Germline lookup yields CDR1 LNHNV and CDR2 YYDKDF (reference sequence). This CDR3 is 16 amino acids long. V dropped 1 base and J dropped 0; count of bases not matched to a gene: 5. The CDR3 here is CATSRGEQGYQETQYF. The CDR3 DNA follows: TGTGCCACCAGCAGAGGTGAACAGGGGTACCAAGAGACCCAGTACTTC.

The chain uses TRBV5-5 and TRBJ2-5; a weak D match, TRBD2 (6 bases). The V end was cut by 5 bases, the J end by 2 bases, with 16 bases between. Germline V gives CDR1 SGHKS, CDR2 YYEKEE (reference sequence). The CDR3 is 15 amino acids. Here the CDR3 reads CASRSRGAVQETQYF. The DNA of the CDR3 is TGTGCCAGCAGGTCGCGCGGGGCGGTGCAAGAGACCCAGTACTTC.

The chain carries TRBV28 and TRBJ1-5; perhaps TRBD1 as D (5 bases). The germline CDR1 and CDR2 sequences are MDHEN and SYDVKM. This CDR3 is built from 15 residues. The V gene lost 7 bases and the J gene lost 3 bases, with 16 bases spanning the gap. CDR3 bases: TGTGCCAGCAACCCGGTGTTAGGGGTCAATCAGCCCCAGCATTTT. It is translated as CASNPVLGVNQPQHF.

The chain joins TRBV7-2 to TRBJ2-5; D perhaps matches TRBD2 (6 bases). Trimming shortened V by 5 bases and J by 9 bases, and 28 bases separated the two germline ends. CDR3 length equals 17 residues. Per germline, CDR1 SGHTA and CDR2 FQGNSA. The CDR3 region is CASSQSPGLQSWGAQYF. The CDR3 DNA reads as TGTGCCAGCAGCCAGTCCCCGGGACTCCAATCATGGGGAGCCCAGTACTTC.

This chain links TRBV6-5 with TRBJ1-4; TRBD1 might be the D (6 bases). The CDR3 extends over 14 amino acids. V lost 6 bases and J 8 bases, leaving 16 bases between the germline ends. Germline lookup yields CDR1 MNHEY and CDR2 SVGAGI. The CDR3 sequence is CASSRTGFGEKLFF. The CDR3 DNA reads as TGTGCCAGCAGCCGTACAGGGTTCGGGGAAAAACTGTTTTTT.